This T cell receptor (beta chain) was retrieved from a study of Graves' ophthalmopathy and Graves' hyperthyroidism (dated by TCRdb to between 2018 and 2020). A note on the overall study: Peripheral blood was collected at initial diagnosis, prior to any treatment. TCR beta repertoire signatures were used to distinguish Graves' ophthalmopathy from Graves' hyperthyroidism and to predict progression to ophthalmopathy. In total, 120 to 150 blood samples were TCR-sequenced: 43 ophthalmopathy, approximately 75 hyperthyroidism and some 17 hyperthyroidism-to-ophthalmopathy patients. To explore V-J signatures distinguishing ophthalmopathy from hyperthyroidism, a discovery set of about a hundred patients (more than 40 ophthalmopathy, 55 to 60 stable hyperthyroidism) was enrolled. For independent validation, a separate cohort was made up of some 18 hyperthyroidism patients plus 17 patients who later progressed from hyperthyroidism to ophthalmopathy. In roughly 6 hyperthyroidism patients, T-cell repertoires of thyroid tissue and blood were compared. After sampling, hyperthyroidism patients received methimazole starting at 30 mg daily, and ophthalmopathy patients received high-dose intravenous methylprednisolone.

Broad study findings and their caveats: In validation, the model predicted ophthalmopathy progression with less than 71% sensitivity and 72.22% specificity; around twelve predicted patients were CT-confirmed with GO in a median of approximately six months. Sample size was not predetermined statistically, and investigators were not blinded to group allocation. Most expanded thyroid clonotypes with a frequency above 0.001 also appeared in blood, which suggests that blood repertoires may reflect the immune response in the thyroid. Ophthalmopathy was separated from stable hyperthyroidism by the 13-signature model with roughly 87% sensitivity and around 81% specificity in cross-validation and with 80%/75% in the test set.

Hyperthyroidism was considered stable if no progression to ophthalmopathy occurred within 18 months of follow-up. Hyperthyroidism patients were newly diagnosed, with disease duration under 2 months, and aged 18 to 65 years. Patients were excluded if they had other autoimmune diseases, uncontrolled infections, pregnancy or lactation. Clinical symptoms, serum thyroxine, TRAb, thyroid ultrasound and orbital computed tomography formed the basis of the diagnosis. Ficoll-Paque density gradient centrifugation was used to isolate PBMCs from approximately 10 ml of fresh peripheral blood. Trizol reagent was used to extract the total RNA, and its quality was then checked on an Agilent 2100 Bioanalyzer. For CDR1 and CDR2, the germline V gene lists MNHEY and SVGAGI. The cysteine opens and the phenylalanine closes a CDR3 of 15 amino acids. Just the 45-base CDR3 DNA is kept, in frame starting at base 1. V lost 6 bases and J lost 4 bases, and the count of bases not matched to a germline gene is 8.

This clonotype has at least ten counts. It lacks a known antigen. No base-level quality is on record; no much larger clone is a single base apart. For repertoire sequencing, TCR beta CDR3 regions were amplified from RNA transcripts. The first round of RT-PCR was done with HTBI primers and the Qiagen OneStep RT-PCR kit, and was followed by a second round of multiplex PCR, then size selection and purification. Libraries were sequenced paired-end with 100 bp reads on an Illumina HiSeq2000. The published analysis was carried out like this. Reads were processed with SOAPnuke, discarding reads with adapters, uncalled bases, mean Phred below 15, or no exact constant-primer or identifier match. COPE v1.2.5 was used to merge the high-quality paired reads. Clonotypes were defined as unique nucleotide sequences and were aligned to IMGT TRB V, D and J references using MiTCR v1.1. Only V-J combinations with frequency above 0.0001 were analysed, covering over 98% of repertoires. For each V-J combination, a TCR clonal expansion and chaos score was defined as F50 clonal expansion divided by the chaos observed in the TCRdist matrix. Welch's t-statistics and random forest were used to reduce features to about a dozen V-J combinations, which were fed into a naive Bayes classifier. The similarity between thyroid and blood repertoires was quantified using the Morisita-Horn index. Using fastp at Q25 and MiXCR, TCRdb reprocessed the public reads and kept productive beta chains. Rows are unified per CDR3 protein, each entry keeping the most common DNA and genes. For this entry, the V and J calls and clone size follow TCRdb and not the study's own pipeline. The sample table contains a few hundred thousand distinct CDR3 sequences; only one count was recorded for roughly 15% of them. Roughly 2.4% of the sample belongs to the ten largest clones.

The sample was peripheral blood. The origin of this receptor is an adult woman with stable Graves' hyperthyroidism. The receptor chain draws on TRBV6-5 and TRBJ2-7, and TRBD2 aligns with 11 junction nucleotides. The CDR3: CASRKGLAEIYEQYF. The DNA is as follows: TGTGCCAGCAGAAAGGGACTAGCGGAGATTTACGAGCAGTACTTC.